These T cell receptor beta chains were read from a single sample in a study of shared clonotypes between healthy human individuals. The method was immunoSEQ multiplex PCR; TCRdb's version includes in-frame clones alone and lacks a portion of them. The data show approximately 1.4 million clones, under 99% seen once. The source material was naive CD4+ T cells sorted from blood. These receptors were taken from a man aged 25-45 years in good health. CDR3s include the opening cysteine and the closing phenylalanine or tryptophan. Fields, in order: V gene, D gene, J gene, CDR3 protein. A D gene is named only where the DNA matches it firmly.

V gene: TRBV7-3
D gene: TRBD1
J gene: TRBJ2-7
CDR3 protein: CASSPPGTGDVDEQYF

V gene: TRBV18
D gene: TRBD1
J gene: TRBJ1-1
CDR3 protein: CASSSTGGTEAFF

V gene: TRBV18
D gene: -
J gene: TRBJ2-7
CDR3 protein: CASSPLPTGLAAYEQYF

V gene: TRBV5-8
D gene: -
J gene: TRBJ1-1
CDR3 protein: CASRGAGRPGMNTEAFF

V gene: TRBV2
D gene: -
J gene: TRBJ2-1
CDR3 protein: CASRVDRTTYNEQFF

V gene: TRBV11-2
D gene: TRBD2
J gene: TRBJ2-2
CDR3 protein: CASSLRGDRELFF

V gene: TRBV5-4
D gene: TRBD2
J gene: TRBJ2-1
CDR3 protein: CASSMGTSGRNEQFF

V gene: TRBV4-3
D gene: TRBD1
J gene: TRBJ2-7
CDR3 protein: CASSQVQGASYEQYF

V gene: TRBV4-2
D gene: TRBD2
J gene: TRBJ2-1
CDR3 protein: CASSPIELAGAGNEQFF

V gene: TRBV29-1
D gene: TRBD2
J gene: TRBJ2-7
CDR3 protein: CSVSSGIYEQYF

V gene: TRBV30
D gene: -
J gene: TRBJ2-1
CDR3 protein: CASFRADEQFF

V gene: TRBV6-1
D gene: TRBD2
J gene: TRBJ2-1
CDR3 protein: CASSGGGHEQFF

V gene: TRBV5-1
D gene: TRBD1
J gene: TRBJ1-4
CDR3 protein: CASSARDRGHEKLFF

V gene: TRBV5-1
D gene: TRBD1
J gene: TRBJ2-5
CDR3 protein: CASSYRGQQETQYF

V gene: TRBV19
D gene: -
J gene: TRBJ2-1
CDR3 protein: CASSIPPGGGEQFF

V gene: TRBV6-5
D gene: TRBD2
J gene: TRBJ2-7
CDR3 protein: CASSYSVAGVYEQYF

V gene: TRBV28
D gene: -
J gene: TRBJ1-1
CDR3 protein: CASSLGRRATEAFF

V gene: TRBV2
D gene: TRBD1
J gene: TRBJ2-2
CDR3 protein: CASSRDSNTGELFF

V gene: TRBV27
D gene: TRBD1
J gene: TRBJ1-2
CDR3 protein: CASSQTGNYGYTF

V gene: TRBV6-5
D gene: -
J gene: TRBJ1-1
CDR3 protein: CASSYIRNTEAFF

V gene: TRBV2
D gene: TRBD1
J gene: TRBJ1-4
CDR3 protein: CASDRGNEKLFF

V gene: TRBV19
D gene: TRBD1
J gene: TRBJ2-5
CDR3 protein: CASTGPGTGGAETQYF

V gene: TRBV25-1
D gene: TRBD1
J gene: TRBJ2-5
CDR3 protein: CASSNSQGVQETQYF

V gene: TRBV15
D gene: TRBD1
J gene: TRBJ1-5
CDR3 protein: CATSTDRDDQPQHF

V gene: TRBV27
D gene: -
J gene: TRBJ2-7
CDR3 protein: CASSLYGTGEQYF

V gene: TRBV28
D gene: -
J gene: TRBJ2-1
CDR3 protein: CASSLRGQQNNEQFF

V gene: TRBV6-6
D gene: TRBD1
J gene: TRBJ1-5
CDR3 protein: CASSRTGGGDQPQHF

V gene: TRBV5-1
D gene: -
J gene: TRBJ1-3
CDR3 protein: CASSLVRSGNTIYF

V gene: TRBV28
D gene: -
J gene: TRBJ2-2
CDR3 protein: CASSYHQRGGNTGELFF

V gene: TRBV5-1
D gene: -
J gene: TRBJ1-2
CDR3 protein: CASSFGGRDYGYTF

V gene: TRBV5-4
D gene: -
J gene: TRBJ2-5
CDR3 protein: CASKIRSSTETQYF

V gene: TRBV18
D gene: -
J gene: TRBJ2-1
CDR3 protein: CASSLPGGSYEQFF

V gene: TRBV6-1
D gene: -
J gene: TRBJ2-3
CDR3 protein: CASSEVAESTDTQYF

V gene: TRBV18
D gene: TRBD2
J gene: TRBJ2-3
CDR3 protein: CASSPPGLAGDTQYF

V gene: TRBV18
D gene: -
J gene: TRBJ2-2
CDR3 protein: CASSPRTDYLLFF

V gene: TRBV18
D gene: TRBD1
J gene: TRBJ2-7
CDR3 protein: CASSGTGGYEQYF

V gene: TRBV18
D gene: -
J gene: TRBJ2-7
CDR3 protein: CASSQADSYEQYF

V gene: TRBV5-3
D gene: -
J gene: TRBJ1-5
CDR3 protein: CARSSDAELSNQPQHF

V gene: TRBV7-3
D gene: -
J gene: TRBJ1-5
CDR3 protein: CASSLIGSNQPQHF

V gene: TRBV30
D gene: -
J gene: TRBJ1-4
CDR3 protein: CAWNPQGIGEKLFF

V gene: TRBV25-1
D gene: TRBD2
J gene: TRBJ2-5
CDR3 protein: CASSELGSGRGQETQYF

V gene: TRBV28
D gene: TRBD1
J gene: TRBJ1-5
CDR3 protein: CASLPGGITGGEPQHF

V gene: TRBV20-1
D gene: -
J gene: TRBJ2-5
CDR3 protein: CSASNQETQYF

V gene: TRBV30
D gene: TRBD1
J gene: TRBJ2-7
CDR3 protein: CAWRATGKPNEQYF

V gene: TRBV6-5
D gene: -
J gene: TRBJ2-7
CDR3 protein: CASSRWGGVSYEQYF

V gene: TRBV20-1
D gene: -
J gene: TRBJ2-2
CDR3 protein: CSARRTGELFF

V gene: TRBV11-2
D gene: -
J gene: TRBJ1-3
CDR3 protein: CASSLGDVRGNTIYF

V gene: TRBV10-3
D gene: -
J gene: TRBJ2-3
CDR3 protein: CAISVDRRGDTQYF

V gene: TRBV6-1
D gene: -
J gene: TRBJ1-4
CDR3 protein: CASSLTVTNEKLFF

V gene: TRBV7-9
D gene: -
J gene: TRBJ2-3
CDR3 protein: CASSLAGRKGFTDTQYF